A single sample gave rise to the 15 T cell receptor beta chains below, sequenced in a study of beta chain features in type 1 diabetes. The authors reverse transcribed all of the isolated RNA, so sequencing captured expressed TCRB transcripts. TCRdb's copy holds only in-frame clones and misses some; the assay was immunoSEQ multiplex PCR. This table holds 400,000 to 600,000 clones, approximately 28% found once. The sequencing sample was made of naive CD4+ T cells from blood. The receptor source for this set is a man aged 18 to 35 in good health.

This chain joins TRBV30 and TRBJ1-5, with 8 bases aligning to TRBD1. Germline V lookup: CDR1 GTSNPN, CDR2 SVGIG (reference sequence). The CDR3 length is 13 residues. The V segment lost 5 bases and the J segment 5 bases; nucleotides outside the gene matches: 5. CDR3: CAWVQGEDQPQHF. The CDR3, as DNA: TGTGCCTGGGTACAGGGGGAGGATCAGCCCCAGCATTTT.

The chain recombines TRBV19 with TRBJ2-5; 7 nucleotides match TRBD1. Germline V gene data show CDR1 as LNHDA and CDR2 as SQIVND (reference sequence). The trim removed 5 bases at V and 1 base at J, leaving 10 bases unmatched. The CDR3 is 16 amino acids. CDR3 in DNA: TGTGCCAGTAGTTTCACGGGACAGAGCTTCCAAGAGACCCAGTACTTC. Its protein is CASSFTGQSFQETQYF.

Regarding this clone: A read error may account for a junction end that differs from germline. This chain joins TRBV30 and TRBJ1-1, with D possibly matching TRBD1 (5 bases). CDR1 and CDR2 (germline): GTSNPN, SVGIG (reference sequence). CDR3 length: 12 residues. The CDR3 bases are TGTGGCTGGGAGGGGATGAACACTGAAGCTTTCTTT. Translated, it gives CGWEGMNTEAFF. Drawing the rest from reference TRBV30 and TRBJ1-1, the complete variable domain is SQTIHQWPATLVQPVGSPLSLECTVEGTSNPNLYWYRQAAGRGLQLLFYSVGIGQISSEVPQNLSASRPQDRQFILSSKKLLLSDSGFYLCGWEGMNTEAFFGQGTRLTVV.

Note on this clone: Other DNA sequences of this sample code for an identical CDR3. This sequence joins TRBV2 and TRBJ1-5; TRBD1 matches at 8 bases. J gave up 1 base and V 8 bases, and 1 base lay outside the gene matches. Germline V lookup: CDR1 SNHLY, CDR2 FYNNEI. The CDR3 totals 13 residues. The CDR3 loop reads CASRDRSNQPQHF. Written as DNA, the CDR3 is TGTGCCAGCCGGGACAGGAGCAATCAGCCCCAGCATTTT.

In nucleotides, the CDR3 is TGTGCCAGCAGCTCGGGACCGCCCACAGATACGCAGTATTTT. Translation gives CASSSGPPTDTQYF. The V call is TRBV5-4, the J call TRBJ2-3; D might be TRBD1 or TRBD2, each matching 5 bases. Germline CDR1 SGHNT, CDR2 YYREEE (reference sequence). The CDR3 has 14 amino acids. Trimming cost V 3 bases and J 2 bases, with 10 bases left between them. Supplemented by reference TRBV5-4 and TRBJ2-3, the full variable domain reads ETGVTQSPTHLIKTRGQQVTLRCSSQSGHNTVSWYQQALGQGPQFIFQYYREEENGRGNFPPRFSGLQFPNYSSELNVNALELDDSALYLCASSSGPPTDTQYFGPGTRLTVL.

This clone came up a few times. V is TRBV10-3 and J is TRBJ2-1; 9 nucleotides match TRBD2. CDR3 size: 14 residues. The trim removed 0 bases at V and 9 bases at J, leaving 3 bases unmatched. Looked up from germline, CDR1 is ENHRY and CDR2 is SYGVKD. The CDR3 reads CAISESGLAREQFF. The CDR3 coding sequence is TGTGCCATCAGTGAGTCTGGACTAGCGCGTGAGCAGTTCTTC.

The chain links TRBV20-1 to TRBJ2-3; D remains ambiguous. CDR3 size: 11 residues. The germline V and J ends were trimmed by 6 bases and 5 bases, with 9 bases remaining between them. Germline V gene sequence: CDR1 DFQATT, CDR2 SNEGSKA (reference sequence). CDR3 sequence (DNA): TGCAGTGCGCCTAGTGGAGATACGCAGTATTTT. Amino acids: CSAPSGDTQYF.

As regards this clone: The sample has other DNA sequences that encode this CDR3 too. The J gene is TRBJ1-2, the V gene TRBV9; no reliable D call. The CDR3 covers 12 residues. CDR1 and CDR2 from the germline V gene are SGDLS and YYNGEE. V was cut by 1 base and J by 4 bases, with 5 bases left in between. In nucleotides, the CDR3 is TGTGCCAGCAGCGTATCCTCCTATGGCTACACCTTC. This sequence encodes CASSVSSYGYTF.

This chain connects TRBV5-1 to TRBJ2-3; maybe TRBD1 (6 bases). Germline assignment: CDR1 SGHRS and CDR2 YFSETQ. V was trimmed by 2 bases and J by 0 bases, leaving 10 bases between them. The CDR3 contains 15 residues. CDR3 sequence reads: CASSFAGQSTDTQYF. CDR3 bases: TGCGCCAGCAGCTTTGCCGGACAGAGCACAGATACGCAGTATTTT.

The gene calls are TRBV6-1 and TRBJ2-3; TRBD1 matches 8 bases. Germline V lookup: CDR1 MNHNS, CDR2 SASEGT. The CDR3 runs 19 residues. After removal of 2 bases from V and 5 bases from J, the junction contained 18 bases not matched to a gene. This CDR3 reads CASSESSSRRDRRVDTQYF. As DNA, the CDR3 is TGTGCCAGCAGTGAATCGTCCTCAAGACGGGACAGGCGTGTAGATACGCAGTATTTT.

The CDR3 spells CASSTPGTNYEQYF. The DNA of the CDR3 is TGTGCCAGCAGTACACCCGGGACTAACTACGAGCAGTACTTC. The V and J genes are TRBV6-6 and TRBJ2-7, with 7 bases lining up with TRBD2. Germline CDR1 MNHNY, CDR2 SVGAGI (reference sequence). The ends lost 5 bases at V and 3 bases at J; junction bases unmatched: 7. The CDR3 is 14 amino acids.

This chain joins TRBV18 and TRBJ2-7, with unresolved D. Trimming removed 0 bases from V and 3 bases from J, with 12 bases in between. The V gene's germline CDR1 is KGHSH and CDR2 LQKENI. CDR3 length: 15 residues. CDR3 loop: CASSPPYSTIYEQYF. In DNA form, the CDR3 reads TGTGCCAGCTCACCACCCTATTCTACAATCTACGAGCAGTACTTC.

The genes are TRBV9 and TRBJ2-3; TRBD2 matches 12 bases. The V gene's germline CDR1 is SGDLS and CDR2 YYNGEE. The CDR3 runs 19 residues. V lost 0 bases to trimming and J lost 1 base; unmatched junction nucleotides: 9. The CDR3 nucleotides are TGTGCCAGCAGCGTAGAAGGACTAGCGGGATCGGGGGGCACAGATACGCAGTATTTT. Its protein product is CASSVEGLAGSGGTDTQYF. Full variable domain (outside the CDR3, taken from reference TRBV9 and TRBJ2-3): DSGVTQTPKHLITATGQRVTLRCSPRSGDLSVYWYQQSLDQGLQFLIQYYNGEERAKGNILERFSAQQFPDLHSELNLSSLELGDSALYFCASSVEGLAGSGGTDTQYFGPGTRLTVL.

The genes are TRBV18 and TRBJ2-7, with 10 bases identical to TRBD2. V gave up 0 bases and J gave up 4 bases; unmatched junction bases: 3. CDR1 is KGHSH and CDR2 is LQKENI in the germline V gene. The CDR3 extends over 15 amino acids. The CDR3: CASSPPGSGRYEQYF. The CDR3 nucleotides read TGTGCCAGCTCACCACCGGGTAGCGGGAGGTACGAGCAGTACTTC.

The sample holds a few counts of this clone. This chain connects TRBV2 to TRBJ2-1; tentative D call: TRBD1 (6 bases). Trimming removed 5 bases from V and 7 bases from J, with 9 bases in between. Germline assignment: CDR1 SNHLY and CDR2 FYNNEI. The CDR3 loop spans 12 amino acids. CDR3 sequence (DNA): TGTGCCAGCAGTCCTGACAGGAATGAGCAGTTCTTC. Translation gives CASSPDRNEQFF.